These T cell receptor beta chains were read from a single sample in a study of regulatory T cells in long-lasting Graves disease. TCRdb analysed the multiplex PCR reads with MiXCR anew, one entry per CDR3 protein. The data hold about 470,000 distinct CDR3 sequences, with approximately 15% observed a single time. A further study also used this sample, focusing on T cells in Graves' hyperthyroidism and ophthalmopathy.

This material consisted of peripheral blood mononuclear cells (PBMCs), taken at new diagnosis, from a patient treated with antithyroid drugs. These receptor sequences come from a woman aged 30 to 39 with Graves disease. Both conserved end residues are part of each CDR3. The order of the fields is J gene, V gene, clone size, CDR3 protein. Clone sizes are given selectively: once, few, many, or a class where the clone is expanded.

j_gene: TRBJ1-6; v_gene: TRBV2; abundance: many; CDR3aa: CATSLRDRGNSPLHF
j_gene: TRBJ1-2; v_gene: TRBV3-1; abundance: many; CDR3aa: CASSHRDSANYGYTF
j_gene: TRBJ1-2; v_gene: TRBV6-2/TRBV6-3; abundance: .; CDR3aa: CASNPRDTNYGYTF
j_gene: TRBJ2-7; v_gene: TRBV6-2/TRBV6-3; abundance: many; CDR3aa: CASSYGGTYEQYF
j_gene: TRBJ2-1; v_gene: TRBV20-1; abundance: many; CDR3aa: CSAFPGPQGVNEQFF
j_gene: TRBJ2-1; v_gene: TRBV11-1; abundance: .; CDR3aa: CASTKRWMANPCLTSGRAGGTEFF
j_gene: TRBJ2-6; v_gene: TRBV15; abundance: .; CDR3aa: CATSRGTGFGGANVLTF
j_gene: TRBJ1-3; v_gene: TRBV6-2/TRBV6-3; abundance: few; CDR3aa: CASRIDRTGNTIYF
j_gene: TRBJ2-3; v_gene: TRBV3-1; abundance: many; CDR3aa: CASSPRDWGTDTQYF
j_gene: TRBJ2-2; v_gene: TRBV6-5; abundance: few; CDR3aa: CASSYSLTSGSKGELFF
j_gene: TRBJ2-3; v_gene: TRBV2; abundance: once; CDR3aa: CASTGAGGPDTQYF
j_gene: TRBJ2-1; v_gene: TRBV18; abundance: once; CDR3aa: CASSPTGREQFF
j_gene: TRBJ2-3; v_gene: TRBV24-1; abundance: .; CDR3aa: CATSDRLDTQYF
j_gene: TRBJ2-4; v_gene: TRBV20-1; abundance: many; CDR3aa: CSARVGSNNIQYF
j_gene: TRBJ2-1; v_gene: TRBV12-3/TRBV12-4; abundance: many; CDR3aa: CASSRPASAGGNEQFF
j_gene: TRBJ1-3; v_gene: TRBV28; abundance: few; CDR3aa: CASSLGFSGNTIYF
j_gene: TRBJ1-2; v_gene: TRBV9; abundance: .; CDR3aa: CASSVGYGTGCHFRVDYGYTF
j_gene: TRBJ1-1; v_gene: TRBV9; abundance: few; CDR3aa: CASSVGGSGTEAFF
j_gene: TRBJ1-1; v_gene: TRBV20-1; abundance: many; CDR3aa: CSARGKGQLSTTEAFF
j_gene: TRBJ2-3; v_gene: TRBV12-5; abundance: many; CDR3aa: CASGLVLGGRTDTQYF
j_gene: TRBJ2-1; v_gene: TRBV3-1; abundance: .; CDR3aa: CASSQVSTGEGPEPPNEQFF
j_gene: TRBJ1-3; v_gene: TRBV15; abundance: .; CDR3aa: CATSGARSGNTIYF
j_gene: TRBJ2-7; v_gene: TRBV29-1; abundance: many; CDR3aa: CSVPGLAGREQYF
j_gene: TRBJ2-1; v_gene: TRBV5-1; abundance: many; CDR3aa: CASRPMLQGMGNEQFF
j_gene: TRBJ2-7; v_gene: TRBV5-1; abundance: many; CDR3aa: CASSLQSDRAAYEQYF
j_gene: TRBJ2-3; v_gene: TRBV7-2; abundance: many; CDR3aa: CASSKPPTDTQYF
j_gene: TRBJ1-5; v_gene: TRBV28; abundance: .; CDR3aa: CASSPDNSNQPQHF
j_gene: TRBJ2-1; v_gene: TRBV20-1; abundance: many; CDR3aa: CSADGGGSYNEQFF
j_gene: TRBJ2-3; v_gene: TRBV11-3; abundance: .; CDR3aa: CASSSTGADTQYF
j_gene: TRBJ2-1; v_gene: TRBV13; abundance: few; CDR3aa: CASSLELAGRNEQFF
j_gene: TRBJ2-1; v_gene: TRBV12-3/TRBV12-4; abundance: .; CDR3aa: CASSRTSGRGNEQFF
j_gene: TRBJ2-2; v_gene: TRBV3-1; abundance: many; CDR3aa: CASSPSTSPTGELFF
j_gene: TRBJ2-1; v_gene: TRBV19; abundance: many; CDR3aa: CASSIVGTGTSGGRNEQFF
j_gene: TRBJ2-6; v_gene: TRBV2; abundance: many; CDR3aa: CASSPLGAGANVLTF
j_gene: TRBJ1-3; v_gene: TRBV3-1; abundance: many; CDR3aa: CASSDPTGNTIYF
j_gene: TRBJ2-1; v_gene: TRBV12-3/TRBV12-4; abundance: many; CDR3aa: CASSTLGGGNEQFF
j_gene: TRBJ1-4; v_gene: TRBV24-1; abundance: few; CDR3aa: CATSDWAEGSRKEKLFF